The rows below give T cell receptor beta chains drawn from one sample of a study of T cell responses to AZD1222 COVID-19 vaccine. Profiling relied on immunoSEQ multiplex PCR, and the TCRdb table lists in-frame clones only, not all of them. The data hold roughly 110,000 clones, with around 90% observed a single time. The source was peripheral blood, collected on day 0 of AZD1222 vaccination. The receptors derive from an adult in good health. Each CDR3 is given with its conserved first and last residue. A D gene is named only where the DNA matches it firmly.

d_call j_call v_call cdr3_aa
- TRBJ2-4 TRBV7-3 CASSLQGGIKNIQYF
TRBD1 TRBJ2-1 TRBV27 CATLSTGAPRGNEQFF
- TRBJ1-1 TRBV28 CASGWTVNTEAFF
TRBD1 TRBJ1-3 TRBV28 CASSVGQAGATIYF
TRBD1 TRBJ2-7 TRBV27 CASSLSGTGIREQYF
TRBD1 TRBJ1-4 TRBV19 CASSTRTGGNEKLFF
TRBD2 TRBJ2-1 TRBV7-2 CASSLLKAGAPHEQFF
- TRBJ1-1 TRBV6-2/TRBV6-3 CASSYSTQVLNTEAFF
- TRBJ1-1 TRBV7-2 CASRSPGRVNTEAFF
- TRBJ1-2 TRBV28 CASSLSEGINYGYTF
- TRBJ1-1 TRBV6-5 CASLSVATEAFF
- TRBJ1-1 TRBV5-1 CASSLFQGLNTEAFF
TRBD1 TRBJ2-7 TRBV4-3 CASSRTPGTGIYEQYF
TRBD1 TRBJ1-2 TRBV19 CASSIDHPTGHGYTF
- TRBJ2-1 TRBV7-8 CASSLNLVFEQFF
TRBD1 TRBJ1-2 TRBV11-3 CASSSRQGTRRANYGYTF
- TRBJ1-6 TRBV9 CASSAARDAYNSPLHF
- TRBJ1-5 TRBV28 CASTLGPGSQPQHF
- TRBJ1-1 TRBV15 CATSSLAGAEAFF
- TRBJ2-5 TRBV5-1 CASSLQGETQYF
TRBD2 TRBJ2-7 TRBV4-2 CASSQEGSGLINEQYF
- TRBJ2-2 TRBV24-1 CATSAQQGGGNTGELFF
- TRBJ2-2 TRBV3-1/TRBV3-2 CASSDIFTGELFF
- TRBJ1-5 TRBV6-6 CASSYDDRNQPQHF
- TRBJ2-2 TRBV7-2 CASVREETNTGELFF
- TRBJ1-1 TRBV15 CATSRGTPRTEAFF
- TRBJ2-4 TRBV15 CATSRDIGEGENIQYF
TRBD1 TRBJ2-3 TRBV5-1 CASSFGQGTDTQYF
TRBD1 TRBJ2-7 TRBV29-1 CSVGGQANYEQYF
- TRBJ2-3 TRBV19 CASSIGRSDTQYF
- TRBJ1-1 TRBV5-1 CASSLVRGYTEAFF
- TRBJ2-3 TRBV5-4 CASSFAPDTQYF
- TRBJ2-7 TRBV11-2 CASRPTTLASYYEQYF
TRBD2 TRBJ2-3 TRBV7-3 CASSWGLAGGVDTQYF
TRBD1 TRBJ2-1 TRBV27 CASSLEQGLSNEQFF
TRBD1 TRBJ2-3 TRBV24-1 CATSEAGTGGADTQYF
TRBD2 TRBJ2-1 TRBV4-1 CASSQPGLADNEQFF
- TRBJ2-1 TRBV7-2 CASSPSAAPFEQFF
- TRBJ1-6 TRBV28 CASSLRGSRRGSYNSPLHF
- TRBJ2-2 TRBV5-4 CASSLAGDNTGELFF
- TRBJ1-2 TRBV18 CASSPPDRSGYTF
- TRBJ1-4 TRBV24-1 CATSAMRDKEKLFF
- TRBJ2-3 TRBV11-2 CASSLGGASGTDTQYF
- TRBJ1-2 TRBV18 CASSPTRDRTPYGYTF
- TRBJ2-2 TRBV27 CATNSGWANTGELFF
- TRBJ1-2 TRBV5-4 CASSPPRAVNYGYTF
- TRBJ1-1 TRBV28 CASSSHKPQAFF
- TRBJ2-3 TRBV9 CASSGNLFTDTQYF
- TRBJ2-5 TRBV7-2 CASSPSNRQGETQYF
TRBD1 TRBJ1-4 TRBV12-3/TRBV12-4 CASRTGTAEKLFF
- TRBJ2-1 TRBV24-1 CAITVGDTQFF
- TRBJ1-1 TRBV5-8 CASSLLEHTEAFF
- TRBJ2-2 TRBV7-3 CASSPQTGYTGELFF
- TRBJ1-3 TRBV7-2 CASSLAAGVDTIYF
- TRBJ2-7 TRBV18 CASSPREGGYEQYF
TRBD2 TRBJ2-7 TRBV5-4 CASRRAAGGPHEQYF
TRBD1 TRBJ2-7 TRBV27 CASSLSIRQGYEQYF
TRBD2 TRBJ2-1 TRBV28 CASSRLGTSAYNEQFF
TRBD2 TRBJ2-7 TRBV6-5 CASSYRSGGAYEQYF